The source of this TCR beta chain is a study of CD8+ T cells in alopecia areata. About the study: Treated patients were given 5 to 10 mg oral tofacitinib twice daily. Tofacitinib exposure lasted 6 to 18 months, followed by 6 months off drug. Study results and caveats: Lesional scalp, especially alopecia totalis/universalis, showed higher clonality than normal scalp.

Following RNA extraction, reverse transcription yielded cDNA that acted as the sequencing template. Clones were read by immunoSEQ multiplex PCR, and TCRdb kept only the in-frame ones, dropping some. This sample yields 150,000 to 200,000 clones, of which roughly 70% are seen a single time; 10% to 12% belongs to the top ten. Comments on this clone: Its antigen is not identified.

The CDR3 loop spans 10 amino acids. CDR1 is SQVTM, CDR2 ANQGSEA, per germline. V gave up 7 bases and J gave up 4 bases, with 6 bases separating them. Lesional scalp tissue (obtained by punch biopsy) and peripheral blood were collected from alopecia areata patients. This chain connects TRBV29-1 to TRBJ2-3, with a weak D call TRBD2 (6 bases). This TCR was recovered from a human donor with alopecia areata. The sequences come from CD8+ T cells sorted from blood, collected at week 0. In DNA form, the CDR3 reads TGCAGCGGGGGGGCAGATACGCAGTATTTT. Translation gives CSGGADTQYF.